Listed here are 29 T cell receptor beta chains from one sample, sequenced in a study of blood T cell repertoires in COVID-19 (dated by TCRdb to 2020 to 2021). To prepare the library, the immunoSEQ multiplex PCR assay was applied. Drawn from immuneACCESS, this table holds only the in-frame rearrangements with V and J called that TCRdb kept. Clones are partly lost; checked studies trace under half to an unresolved V gene and leave the rest unexplained. The sample includes approximately 88,000 clones, with around nine tenths observed a single time. Clones ranked in the top ten supply under 5% of the sample. What was sequenced was peripheral blood. These receptors were collected from a woman aged 45-60 years in a cohort sampled during active COVID-19.

This clone was seen more than once but under ten times. J is TRBJ1-2 and V is TRBV18; 8 bases are shared with TRBD1. The CDR3 contains 17 residues. After removal of 2 bases from V and 1 base from J, the junction contained 9 bases not matched to a gene. From germline, CDR1 is KGHSH and CDR2 LQKENI. Here the CDR3 DNA reads TGTGCCAGCTCACCAGCGGGCAGGGGGCTGGATAACTATGGCTACACCTTC. Amino acids: CASSPAGRGLDNYGYTF. Complete variable domain (other parts from reference TRBV18 and TRBJ1-2): NAGVMQNPRHLVRRRGQEARLRCSPMKGHSHVYWYRQLPEEGLKFMVYLQKENIIDESGMPKERFSAEFPKEGPSILRIQQVVRGDSAAYFCASSPAGRGLDNYGYTFGSGTRLTVV.

This sequence joins TRBV6-5 and TRBJ2-3; TRBD2 might be the D (6 bases). This CDR3 contains 14 residues. Trimming shortened V by 2 bases and J by 5 bases, and 11 bases separated the two germline ends. Germline V gives CDR1 MNHEY, CDR2 SVGAGI. The chain's CDR3 is CASSYRGTVDTQYF. The CDR3 nucleotides are TGTGCCAGCAGTTACCGCGGGACGGTAGATACGCAGTATTTT.

The rearrangement joins TRBV19 to TRBJ2-7; 12 nucleotides line up with TRBD2. The V gene end was trimmed by 5 bases and the J gene end by 6 bases; junction bases not matched to a gene: 8. This CDR3 region has 15 residues. Germline lookup yields CDR1 LNHDA and CDR2 SQIVND (reference sequence). CDR3 sequence (DNA): TGTGCCAGTAGTCAGAGACTAGCGGGAGCCGTCGAGCAGTACTTC. This codes for CASSQRLAGAVEQYF.

The chain joins TRBV28 to TRBJ2-3; D is ambiguous. V gave up 5 bases and J gave up 3 bases, with 15 bases separating them. In germline, CDR1 is MDHEN, CDR2 SYDVKM. The CDR3 extends over 15 amino acids. CDR3 sequence: CASSPHLSGTDTQYF. The CDR3 nucleotides are TGTGCCAGCAGTCCTCACCTCTCCGGGACAGATACGCAGTATTTT.

The genes are TRBV9 and TRBJ1-3; D is perhaps TRBD1 (5 bases). Trimming pared 2 bases from V and 7 bases from J, leaving 16 bases between. This CDR3 contains 15 residues. Germline V gene sequence: CDR1 SGDLS, CDR2 YYNGEE. CDR3 bases: TGTGCCAGCAGCGTGGATCAGGGAAGAGGTAACACCATATATTTT. Encoded protein: CASSVDQGRGNTIYF.

As DNA, the CDR3 is TGTGCCAGTAGTATTAGGGGGACAGCGAGAGTCAATTCACCCCTCCACTTT. Translating it yields CASSIRGTARVNSPLHF. The chain combines TRBV19 with TRBJ1-6; TRBD1 aligns across 7 bases. Germline lookup yields CDR1 LNHDA and CDR2 SQIVND (reference sequence). V shed 3 bases, J shed 7 bases, and the junction held 12 bases outside the gene matches. The CDR3 is made up of 17 amino acids.

This clone was seen once. This chain uses TRBV19 with TRBJ1-6; 7 bases fit TRBD1. The CDR3 contains 18 residues. Germline lookup yields CDR1 LNHDA and CDR2 SQIVND (reference sequence). The V and J ends lost 4 bases and 6 bases, in that order; junction bases with no gene match: 15. The CDR3 reads CASSTDKGVGTVNSPLHF. In DNA, the CDR3 is TGTGCCAGTAGTACCGATAAGGGGGTCGGGACAGTTAATTCACCCCTCCACTTT.

V is TRBV5-1 and J is TRBJ1-4; D remains ambiguous. Trimming pared 3 bases from V and 0 bases from J, leaving 12 bases between. Germline CDR1 reads SGHRS; CDR2 reads YFSETQ. This CDR3 has 16 residues. Here the CDR3 reads CASSSDVQATNEKLFF. In DNA form, the CDR3 reads TGCGCCAGCAGCTCGGATGTTCAGGCAACTAATGAAAAACTGTTTTTT.

In this sample, this clone turned up once. The chain joins TRBV14 to TRBJ1-1; TRBD1 matches at 7 bases. J gave up 0 bases and V 4 bases, and 5 bases lay outside the gene matches. CDR3 size: 15 residues. Germline V gene lookup returns CDR1 SGHDN and CDR2 FVKESK. The CDR3 spells CASSPWTGMNTEAFF. The CDR3 DNA reads as TGTGCCAGCAGCCCCTGGACAGGTATGAACACTGAAGCTTTCTTT.

This rearrangement joins TRBV29-1 to TRBJ1-2, with 9 bases fitting TRBD1. The length of the CDR3 is 15 residues. Per germline, CDR1 SQVTM and CDR2 ANQGSEA. V trimming: 6 bases; J trimming: 1 base; junction bases outside the gene matches: 9. CDR3 protein: CSVTGGDSLNYGYTF. The CDR3, as DNA: TGCAGCGTAACAGGGGGCGACAGCCTTAACTATGGCTACACCTTC.

The CDR3 nucleotides read TGTGCCAGCAGACCGACAGCGGACAGTGAGGCCCAGTACTTC. Its protein product is CASRPTADSEAQYF. The chain has TRBV14 and TRBJ2-5; D may be TRBD1 (6 bases). This CDR3 contains 14 residues. V lost 6 bases and J 9 bases, leaving 20 bases between the germline ends. Germline values: CDR1 SGHDN, CDR2 FVKESK.

V usage is TRBV9 and J usage is TRBJ2-3; 7 nucleotides align to TRBD2. Germline CDR1 and CDR2: SGDLS and YYNGEE. V lost 2 bases to trimming and J lost 5 bases; unmatched junction nucleotides: 2. The CDR3 loop spans 13 amino acids. The CDR3 here is CASSVGGEDTQYF. In DNA, the CDR3 is TGTGCCAGCAGCGTGGGAGGGGAAGATACGCAGTATTTT.

This sequence joins TRBV9 and TRBJ2-1, with TRBD1 matching over 8 bases. The CDR3 totals 15 residues. The ends lost 4 bases at V and 2 bases at J; junction bases unmatched: 5. The germline gives CDR1 SGDLS, CDR2 YYNGEE. The DNA of the CDR3 is TGTGCCAGCAGCCCGGGACAGGCCGCCTACAATGAGCAGTTCTTC. Its translation: CASSPGQAAYNEQFF.

The chain employs TRBV25-1 and TRBJ2-7; the D gene is possibly TRBD1 (5 bases). This CDR3 is built from 16 residues. Per germline, CDR1 MGHDK and CDR2 SYGVNS. The V end was cut by 6 bases, the J end by 7 bases, with 25 bases between. CDR3 in DNA: TGTGCCAGCAGCGGCGAGTTAAGGGGTCTACTTGGGGAGCAGTACTTC. This codes for CASSGELRGLLGEQYF.

This chain links TRBV5-1 with TRBJ1-1, with TRBD1 matching 9 bases. Germline V gene data show CDR1 as SGHRS and CDR2 as YFSETQ. The CDR3 consists of 15 residues. V shed 4 bases and J 1 base; nucleotides not matched to a gene: 5. The CDR3 region has the DNA TGCGCCAGCAGCCCCCAGGGACAGGGGAACACTGAAGCTTTCTTT. It specifies CASSPQGQGNTEAFF.

The chain joins TRBV19 to TRBJ1-1; D remains ambiguous. The germline V and J ends were trimmed by 9 bases and 11 bases, with 16 bases remaining between them. The CDR3 has 11 residues. Germline loops: CDR1 LNHDA, CDR2 SQIVND (reference sequence). The CDR3 region is CASHDRGWAFF. In nucleotides, the CDR3 is TGTGCCAGCCACGACCGAGGTTGGGCTTTCTTT. Supplemented by reference TRBV19 and TRBJ1-1, the full variable domain reads DGGITQSPKYLFRKEGQNVTLSCEQNLNHDAMYWYRQDPGQGLRLIYYSQIVNDFQKGDIAEGYSVSREKKESFPLTVTSAQKNPTAFYLCASHDRGWAFFGQGTRLTVV.

The gene calls are TRBV29-1 and TRBJ1-1; no clear D gene. The germline V gene has CDR1 SQVTM and CDR2 ANQGSEA. The CDR3 covers 13 residues. V lost 5 bases and J 0 bases, leaving 10 bases between the germline ends. The CDR3: CSVIRRLNTEAFF. CDR3 nucleotides: TGCAGCGTTATTAGGCGGCTGAACACTGAAGCTTTCTTT.

V gene TRBV3-1 (or the pseudogene TRBV3-2) combines with J gene TRBJ1-1; D perhaps matches TRBD1 (5 bases). V shed 1 base and J shed 7 bases, with 10 bases lying between them. The CDR3 is made up of 13 amino acids. The germline V gene encodes CDR1 LGHDT and CDR2 YNNKEL (reference sequence). CDR3 nucleotides: TGTGCCAGCAGCCAAGCGGGGGGGGGTGAAGCTTTCTTT. This sequence encodes CASSQAGGGEAFF.

J is TRBJ2-5 and V is TRBV3-1 (or the pseudogene TRBV3-2); maybe TRBD2 (6 bases). The germline V gene encodes CDR1 LGHDT and CDR2 YNNKEL (reference sequence). The CDR3 extends over 15 amino acids. V lost 1 base and J lost 5, with 14 bases in between. The CDR3 loop reads CASSQGGGIFETQYF. The CDR3 DNA is TGTGCCAGCAGCCAAGGAGGCGGGATATTCGAGACCCAGTACTTC.

A word on this clone: The sample holds other DNA sequences that translate to the same CDR3. This chain connects TRBV19 to TRBJ2-1; 9 bases agree with TRBD1. Germline V CDR1 and CDR2: LNHDA, SQIVND (reference sequence). The V and J ends lost 4 bases and 2 bases, in that order; junction bases with no gene match: 3. The CDR3 length is 15 residues. The DNA of the CDR3 is TGTGCCAGTAGTACCGGGACAGGGACCTACAATGAGCAGTTCTTC. This gives the protein CASSTGTGTYNEQFF.

J is TRBJ1-2 and V is TRBV7-8; perhaps TRBD1 as D (6 bases). Germline V gene lookup returns CDR1 SGHVS and CDR2 FQNEAQ. V was shortened by 2 bases and J by 6 bases, with 13 bases between the two germline ends. The CDR3 is 14 amino acids. The CDR3 DNA reads as TGTGCCAGCAGCTTAAACAGGGCAAAGGATGGCTACACCTTC. This gives the protein CASSLNRAKDGYTF.

The V gene is TRBV4-2, the J gene TRBJ1-1, with D possibly being TRBD1 (5 bases). This CDR3 is built from 14 residues. The germline gives CDR1 LGHNA, CDR2 YNFKEQ. Trimming pared 4 bases from V and 7 bases from J, leaving 16 bases between. CDR3 protein: CASSLDGPGNEAFF. As DNA, the CDR3 is TGTGCCAGCAGCCTTGACGGTCCAGGGAATGAAGCTTTCTTT.

The chain employs TRBV5-4 and TRBJ2-5, with 10 bases matching TRBD2. With 0 bases clipped from V and 5 bases from J, the junction kept 10 bases outside the gene matches. The CDR3 contains 17 residues. From germline, CDR1 is SGHNT and CDR2 YYREEE (reference sequence). CDR3 DNA sequence: TGTGCCAGCAGCTTGGGAGGACTAGCGGTTATGAGGGAGACCCAGTACTTC. Protein sequence: CASSLGGLAVMRETQYF.

V is TRBV6-1 and J is TRBJ2-1; TRBD2 is a possible D gene (6 bases). The CDR3 contains 14 residues. Per germline, CDR1 MNHNS and CDR2 SASEGT. With 5 bases removed from V and 6 bases from J, the gap between germline ends came to 14 bases. The CDR3 nucleotides read TGTGCCAGCAGTCCTGAGCAGGGACTCAATGAGCAGTTCTTC. Encoded protein: CASSPEQGLNEQFF.

This chain uses TRBV27 with TRBJ1-2; D is possibly TRBD1 (5 bases). The CDR3 is made up of 15 amino acids. Trimming shortened V by 3 bases and J by 7 bases, and 18 bases separated the two germline ends. Germline V lookup: CDR1 MNHEY, CDR2 SMNVEV (reference sequence). The CDR3, as DNA: TGTGCCAGCAGTTTGAGGGGTGCGATAGCGGGTGGCTACACCTTC. Its protein product is CASSLRGAIAGGYTF.

The rearrangement joins TRBV7-3 to TRBJ2-5; 7 nucleotides match TRBD1. The ends lost 3 bases at V and 8 bases at J; junction bases unmatched: 6. Germline CDR1 is SGHTA and CDR2 is FQGTGA. The length of the CDR3 is 13 residues. The CDR3 nucleotides read TGTGCCAGCAGCTTCGGACAGGCTGCAACCCAGTACTTC. Translation gives CASSFGQAATQYF.

The J gene is TRBJ1-2, the V gene TRBV28, with D unclear. The V end was cut by 4 bases, the J end by 7 bases, with 7 bases between. This CDR3 comprises 11 residues. Germline loops: CDR1 MDHEN, CDR2 SYDVKM. CDR3 sequence reads: CASSYPGGYTF. The CDR3 bases are TGTGCCAGCAGTTACCCAGGTGGCTACACCTTC.

The V gene is TRBV6-1, the J gene TRBJ1-5, with D perhaps matching TRBD1 (6 bases). This CDR3 comprises 15 residues. In germline, CDR1 is MNHNS, CDR2 SASEGT. V was shortened by 6 bases and J by 3 bases, with 15 bases between the two germline ends. CDR3 sequence reads: CASSRKGQNNQPQHF. The CDR3 DNA is TGTGCCAGCAGCCGTAAAGGACAGAACAATCAGCCCCAGCATTTT.

This clone was seen only once. The V and J genes are TRBV7-9 and TRBJ1-1; a weak D match, TRBD1 (5 bases). Germline CDR1 reads SEHNR; CDR2 reads FQNEAQ (reference sequence). Trimming took off 6 bases at V and 6 bases at J, with 14 bases between the two ends. CDR3 length: 13 amino acids. CDR3 in amino acids: CASRIPGGSEAFF. CDR3 bases: TGTGCCAGCAGAATTCCGGGGGGTTCTGAAGCTTTCTTT.